This is a list of T cell receptor beta chains from one sample in a study of T cells in Graves' hyperthyroidism and ophthalmopathy. From the multiplex PCR reads, TCRdb called clonotypes with MiXCR, one entry per CDR3 protein. The sample holds over 450,000 distinct CDR3 sequences, approximately 15% seen once. Sequencing was carried out using blood. The receptors were gathered from a woman younger than 30 with Graves' hyperthyroidism. The CDR3 runs from the conserved cysteine through the conserved F or W. A D gene is named only where the DNA matches it firmly. Rows may omit the clone size; those that give it use once, few, many or a size class.

len | j_gene | v_gene | d_gene | abundance | CDR3aa | CDR3nt
14 | TRBJ2-7 | TRBV28 | TRBD1 | many | CATGRRTGSYEQYF | TGTGCCACCGGAAGGAGGACAGGGTCCTACGAGCAGTACTTC
13 | TRBJ1-3 | TRBV30 | - | - | CAWSWVAGNTIYF | TGTGCCTGGAGCTGGGTTGCCGGAAACACCATATATTTT
16 | TRBJ2-2 | TRBV5-5 | - | many | CASSTTTAANTGELFF | TGTGCCAGCAGCACAACGACAGCGGCGAACACCGGGGAGCTGTTTTTT
14 | TRBJ1-5 | TRBV5-1 | - | - | CASSPSGADQPQHF | TGCGCCAGCAGTCCCTCAGGGGCTGATCAGCCCCAGCATTTT
17 | TRBJ1-4 | TRBV7-9 | - | many | CASSLGQGSATNEKLFF | TGTGCCAGCAGCTTAGGCCAGGGGTCGGCAACTAATGAAAAACTGTTTTTT
16 | TRBJ2-1 | TRBV6-1 | TRBD2 | many | CASRDLREGSYNEQFF | TGTGCCAGCAGGGACTTGCGGGAGGGCTCCTACAATGAGCAGTTCTTC
17 | TRBJ2-2 | TRBV27 | TRBD1 | - | CASSHGTVPTNTGELFF | TGTGCCAGCAGTCACGGGACAGTCCCCACGAACACCGGGGAGCTGTTTTTT
13 | TRBJ1-2 | TRBV5-1 | - | - | CASSPQESGGYTF | TGCGCCAGCAGCCCGCAAGAGTCCGGGGGCTACACCTTC
15 | TRBJ1-1 | TRBV18 | - | many | CASSRDRGMNTEAFF | TGTGCCAGCAGTAGGGATAGGGGCATGAACACTGAAGCTTTCTTT
12 | TRBJ2-3 | TRBV12-3/TRBV12-4 | - | many | CASRTEGNTQYF | TGTGCCAGCAGGACAGAGGGAAATACGCAGTATTTT
12 | TRBJ2-3 | TRBV2 | TRBD2 | - | CARGTSADTQYF | TGTGCCAGGGGGACTAGCGCAGATACGCAGTATTTT
15 | TRBJ2-7 | TRBV7-9 | TRBD1 | - | CASSPGQSLGYEQYF | TGTGCCAGCAGCCCGGGACAGAGCTTAGGCTACGAGCAGTACTTC
16 | TRBJ2-2 | TRBV10-3 | TRBD1 | - | CAISPKGTANTGELFF | TGTGCCATCAGTCCAAAGGGGACAGCAAACACCGGGGAGCTGTTTTTT
12 | TRBJ1-2 | TRBV6-1 | - | many | CAIRDSSYGYTF | TGTGCCATACGGGACTCCAGCTATGGCTACACCTTC
17 | TRBJ2-1 | TRBV18 | TRBD2 | many | CASSGLAGGSSYNEQFF | TGTGCCAGCTCCGGACTAGCGGGAGGGAGCTCCTACAATGAGCAGTTCTTC
14 | TRBJ1-2 | TRBV7-9 | TRBD1 | - | CASSLAGTGEGYTF | TGTGCCAGCAGCTTAGCTGGGACAGGGGAGGGCTACACCTTC
17 | TRBJ2-1 | TRBV2 | - | many | CASSEAQVAHSYNEQFF | TGTGCCAGCAGTGAAGCGCAGGTAGCGCACTCCTACAATGAGCAGTTCTTC
14 | TRBJ2-3 | TRBV7-6 | - | - | CASSSLVYPDTQYF | TGTGCCAGCAGCTCACTAGTCTATCCAGATACGCAGTATTTT
13 | TRBJ2-2 | TRBV29-1 | - | - | CSVGGLNTGELFF | TGCAGCGTTGGGGGACTCAACACCGGGGAGCTGTTTTTT
17 | TRBJ2-5 | TRBV5-6 | - | many | CASSGRTDFPFRETQYF | TGTGCCAGCAGCGGACGGACAGACTTCCCCTTTCGAGAGACCCAGTACTTC
14 | TRBJ1-2 | TRBV7-3 | - | - | CASSRDTDHYGYTF | TGTGCCAGCAGCCGAGATACAGACCACTATGGCTACACCTTC
17 | TRBJ2-6 | TRBV5-1 | TRBD1 | many | CASSIGTGNSGANVLTF | TGCGCCAGCAGCATCGGGACAGGAAACTCTGGGGCCAACGTCCTGACTTTC
15 | TRBJ2-1 | TRBV7-7 | - | few | CASSFTGEPYNEQFF | TGTGCTAGCAGCTTTACGGGAGAACCCTACAATGAGCAGTTCTTC
17 | TRBJ2-3 | TRBV3-1 | - | few | CASSQDIRLRSTDTQYF | TGTGCCAGCAGCCAAGATATCCGCCTGCGTAGCACAGATACGCAGTATTTT
11 | TRBJ1-2 | TRBV13 | TRBD1 | many | CASSLTGGYTF | TGTGCCAGCAGCCTTACAGGGGGATACACCTTC
13 | TRBJ2-3 | TRBV20-1 | TRBD2 | - | CSLVAGGTDTQYF | TGCAGTTTGGTAGCGGGAGGGACAGATACGCAGTATTTT
17 | TRBJ1-6 | TRBV27 | - | many | CASSPKTHSSYNSPLHF | TGTGCCAGCAGTCCCAAAACGCATAGCTCCTATAATTCACCCCTCCACTTT
14 | TRBJ1-1 | TRBV3-1 | - | many | CASSQQDLNTEAFF | TGTGCCAGCAGCCAACAGGACCTGAACACTGAAGCTTTCTTT
15 | TRBJ1-1 | TRBV20-1 | - | few | CSAPRGGSWDTEAFF | TGCAGTGCCCCGAGGGGGGGTTCATGGGACACTGAAGCTTTCTTT
12 | TRBJ1-1 | TRBV7-9 | - | many | CASSSQGFLAFF | TGTGCCAGCAGCTCACAGGGTTTTCTTGCTTTCTTT
13 | TRBJ2-1 | TRBV29-1 | - | many | CSVAPGEGNEQFF | TGCAGCGTTGCCCCGGGAGAAGGTAATGAGCAGTTCTTC
15 | TRBJ2-1 | TRBV24-1 | TRBD1 | - | CATSDHRQGESEQFF | TGTGCCACCAGTGACCACCGACAGGGGGAAAGTGAGCAGTTCTTC
14 | TRBJ1-1 | TRBV30 | - | many | CAFTFGRRYTEAFF | TGTGCCTTCACCTTCGGGCGGCGGTACACTGAAGCTTTCTTT
15 | TRBJ2-5 | TRBV12-3/TRBV12-4 | TRBD2 | - | CASSFRRTSVETQYF | TGTGCCAGCAGTTTTCGAAGGACTAGCGTGGAGACCCAGTACTTC
13 | TRBJ1-5 | TRBV2 | - | few | CASTADSNQPQHF | TGTGCCAGCACCGCAGATAGCAATCAGCCCCAGCATTTT
11 | TRBJ2-1 | TRBV5-1 | - | many | CASSLDREQFF | TGCGCCAGCAGCTTGGATAGGGAGCAGTTCTTC
15 | TRBJ2-7 | TRBV7-9 | TRBD2 | many | CASSLRIAGIYEQYF | TGTGCCAGCAGCTTACGAATAGCGGGGATCTACGAGCAGTACTTC
15 | TRBJ1-5 | TRBV4-1 | - | many | CASSQADRSNQPQHF | TGCGCCAGCAGCCAAGCCGACCGAAGCAATCAGCCCCAGCATTTT
15 | TRBJ2-7 | TRBV13 | TRBD2 | - | CASSLWGGSIYEQYF | TGTGCCAGCAGCTTATGGGGCGGGAGCATATACGAGCAGTACTTC
16 | TRBJ2-1 | TRBV27 | TRBD2 | many | CASSTLQAGVRHEQFF | TGTGCCAGCAGTACCCTTCAAGCGGGGGTCCGGCATGAGCAGTTCTTC
13 | TRBJ2-7 | TRBV20-1 | TRBD1 | many | CSAIDRAGYEQYF | TGCAGTGCTATAGACAGGGCAGGGTACGAGCAGTACTTC
12 | TRBJ1-1 | TRBV15 | - | many | CATSTRTTEAFF | TGTGCCACCAGCACCCGTACCACTGAAGCTTTCTTT